Each of the 15 T cell receptor beta chains below was sequenced from the same sample in a study of control samples from healthy donors and cancer patients. Data came from immunoSEQ multiplex PCR; TCRdb stores just in-frame clones and leaves some out. The data show roughly 200,000 clones, about nine tenths seen once. Sequenced material: blood. The receptor set was obtained from a man aged 25-45 years in good health.

V gene TRBV12-3 or TRBV12-4 combines with J gene TRBJ1-1; maybe TRBD1 (5 bases). This CDR3 contains 12 residues. V lost 6 bases, J lost 4 bases, and 9 bases lay in between. The CDR3 reads CASRSGSTEAFF. In DNA form, the CDR3 reads TGTGCCAGCAGGTCAGGGAGCACTGAAGCTTTCTTT.

V usage is TRBV7-9 and J usage is TRBJ1-4; 7 bases line up with TRBD1. CDR1 and CDR2 from the germline V gene are SEHNR and FQNEAQ (reference sequence). The CDR3 totals 15 residues. Trimming at V came to 7 bases and at J to 5 bases, leaving 10 bases not matched to a gene. This chain's CDR3 is CASTERGQPNEKLFF. The CDR3 DNA sequence: TGTGCCAGCACCGAAAGGGGGCAGCCAAATGAAAAACTGTTTTTT. Full variable domain (outside the CDR3, taken from reference TRBV7-9 and TRBJ1-4): DTGVSQNPRHKITKRGQNVTFRCDPISEHNRLYWYRQTLGQGPEFLTYFQNEAQLEKSRLLSDRFSAERPKGSFSTLEIQRTEQGDSAMYLCASTERGQPNEKLFFGSGTQLSVL.

V and J are TRBV6-5 and TRBJ1-2; TRBD1 agrees at 7 bases. V dropped 6 bases and J dropped 6; count of bases not matched to a gene: 4. CDR3 length: 12 residues. Looked up from germline, CDR1 is MNHEY and CDR2 is SVGAGI. CDR3 coding DNA: TGTGCCAGCAGCGGGACAGAGCATGGCTACACCTTC. Translation gives CASSGTEHGYTF.

The gene calls are TRBV27 and TRBJ1-5; D is unresolved. V lost 5 bases, J lost 0 bases, and 20 bases lay in between. This CDR3 is 18 amino acids long. Germline V lookup: CDR1 MNHEY, CDR2 SMNVEV (reference sequence). The CDR3 spells CASSPRAVGMGSNQPQHF. In DNA form, the CDR3 reads TGTGCCAGCAGTCCCCGTGCGGTGGGTATGGGTAGCAATCAGCCCCAGCATTTT.

The gene calls are TRBV3-1 (or the pseudogene TRBV3-2) and TRBJ1-2; 8 nucleotides align to TRBD1. There are 15 residues in the CDR3. The ends lost 3 bases at V and 4 bases at J; junction bases unmatched: 7. Germline V CDR1 and CDR2: LGHDT, YNNKEL (reference sequence). The CDR3 is CASSQDRAEGYGYTF. The CDR3 coding sequence is TGTGCCAGCAGCCAGGACAGGGCAGAGGGCTATGGCTACACCTTC.

In its sample, this clone was seen once. The chain employs TRBV6-4 and TRBJ2-3; no definite D call. The germline CDR1 and CDR2 sequences are MRHNA and SNTAGT. Trimming took 3 bases from V and 1 from J, leaving 8 bases between them. The CDR3 is 14 residues long. CDR3 DNA sequence: TGTGCCAGCAGTGAGGCTGGTGGCACAGATACGCAGTATTTT. The encoded protein is CASSEAGGTDTQYF.

The chain combines TRBV9 with TRBJ2-2; 11 bases map to TRBD2. This CDR3 has 19 amino acids. Germline CDR1 is SGDLS and CDR2 is YYNGEE. V shed 0 bases, J shed 3 bases, and the junction held 10 bases outside the gene matches. The CDR3 bases are TGTGCCAGCAGCGTAGCCCCCGGGACTAGCGGCCTTTACACCGGGGAGCTGTTTTTT. Encoded protein: CASSVAPGTSGLYTGELFF.

A word on this clone: One junction end disagrees with the germline gene, perhaps due to a read error. The chain combines TRBV5-8 with TRBJ1-3; 7 bases are a match to TRBD1. This CDR3 region has 14 residues. Germline values: CDR1 SGHTS, CDR2 YDEGEE. CDR3 protein: CASSLEDRKNTIYF. The DNA for the CDR3 is TGTGCCAGCAGTTTGGAGGACAGGAAAAACACCATATATTTT.

The chain joins TRBV2 to TRBJ2-2; D is possibly TRBD1 or TRBD2 (5 bases each). Germline-derived CDR1 and CDR2 are SNHLY and FYNNEI. The CDR3 sequence is 15 residues long. CDR3 DNA: TGTGCTTCTCGCGGCCTGGGGGCGAACACCGGGGAGCTGTTTTTT. Translated: CASRGLGANTGELFF. Full variable domain (outside the CDR3, taken from reference TRBV2 and TRBJ2-2): EPEVTQTPSHQVTQMGQEVILRCVPISNHLYFYWYRQILGQKVEFLVSFYNNEISEKSEIFDDQFSVERPDGSNFTLKIRSTKLEDSAMYFCASRGLGANTGELFFGEGSRLTVL.

The chain employs TRBV2 and TRBJ1-2, with D maybe TRBD1 (5 bases). Deletions cut 0 bases from V and 14 bases from J, with 10 bases between. The CDR3 is 11 residues long. Germline V lookup: CDR1 SNHLY, CDR2 FYNNEI. The CDR3 DNA follows: TGTGCCAGCAGTGAAGCCCGGGGGGGAACCTTC. It is translated as CASSEARGGTF.

This sequence joins TRBV2 and TRBJ1-5; no definite D call. With 3 bases removed from V and 7 bases from J, the gap between germline ends came to 13 bases. CDR1 is SNHLY and CDR2 is FYNNEI in the germline V gene. The CDR3 loop spans 14 amino acids. The CDR3 DNA is TGTGCCAGCAGTGATGAGGGTTACGAGCAGCCCCAGCATTTT. It encodes CASSDEGYEQPQHF.

CDR3 region: CASSSGGEQGYTF. The CDR3 coding sequence is TGTGCCAGCAGCTCAGGAGGGGAGCAAGGCTACACCTTC. The chain has TRBV7-4 and TRBJ1-2; maybe TRBD1 (5 bases). V gave up 4 bases and J gave up 8 bases, with 14 bases separating them. The length of the CDR3 is 13 residues. Germline CDR1 is SGHVT and CDR2 is SQSDAQ.

The gene calls are TRBV3-1 (or the pseudogene TRBV3-2) and TRBJ2-3; D is undetermined. From germline, CDR1 is LGHDT and CDR2 YNNKEL (reference sequence). Trimming took 2 bases from V and 3 from J, leaving 9 bases between them. This CDR3 contains 14 residues. The CDR3 coding sequence is TGTGCCAGCAGCCAACTAAGGAAAACAGATACGCAGTATTTT. Translating it yields CASSQLRKTDTQYF.

The CDR3 nucleotides are TGCGCCAGCAGCTTGTATGGGGGGTTGGACACTGAAGCTTTCTTT. It yields the protein CASSLYGGLDTEAFF. This rearrangement joins TRBV5-1 to TRBJ1-1; tentatively, D is TRBD1 (5 bases). This CDR3 comprises 15 residues. Germline CDR1 and CDR2: SGHRS and YFSETQ. Trimming pared 1 base from V and 3 bases from J, leaving 13 bases between.

The V gene is TRBV7-2, the J gene TRBJ2-2; 7 bases map to TRBD2. The CDR3 is made up of 16 amino acids. Trimming at V came to 2 bases and at J to 2 bases, leaving 5 bases not matched to a gene. Germline assignment: CDR1 SGHTA and CDR2 FQGNSA. The CDR3 nucleotides are TGTGCCAGCAGCTTAACGAGCGGGGTTAACACCGGGGAGCTGTTTTTT. It codes for CASSLTSGVNTGELFF. Complete variable domain (other parts from reference TRBV7-2 and TRBJ2-2): GAGVSQSPSNKVTEKGKDVELRCDPISGHTALYWYRQSLGQGLEFLIYFQGNSAPDKSGLPSDRFSAERTGGSVSTLTIQRTQQEDSAVYLCASSLTSGVNTGELFFGEGSRLTVL.